This T cell receptor beta chain is from a study of cytomegalovirus exposure and HLA in healthy donors. Study background: The study placed 70% to 85% of its approximately 400 genotyped donors in the Caucasian-associated ancestry cluster.

Trimming left V 5 bases short and J 4 bases short, with 17 bases between. The CDR3 runs 14 residues. Germline lookup yields CDR1 SQVTM and CDR2 ANQGSEA. The PCR made use of 60 Vbeta and 13 Jbeta primers. Sequencing used immunoSEQ multiplex PCR; TCRdb keeps in-frame clones, though not all of them. The repertoire consists of 150,000 to 200,000 clones, with about 72% occurring once and the leading ten covering approximately 1.5%. Study results and limitations: When a later analysis was performed, an Asian-associated ancestry cluster reportedly had fewer N-insertions than the 666-donor mean. A few of the chains that were CMV-associated were confirmed in vitro to be specific for CMV antigens.

In regard to this clone: Its antigen is as yet unknown.

The chain couples TRBV29-1 to TRBJ2-5; D perhaps matches TRBD2 (5 bases). The sequence derives from a male donor in good health and CMV-seronegative. The sample taken for sequencing was PBMCs. Here the CDR3 reads CSVSPLVGVETQYF. The DNA for the CDR3 is TGCAGCGTTTCCCCTTTGGTCGGGGTAGAGACCCAGTACTTC. Supplemented by reference TRBV29-1 and TRBJ2-5, the full variable domain reads SAVISQKPSRDICQRGTSLTIQCQVDSQVTMMFWYRQQPGQSLTLIATANQGSEATYESGFVIDKFPISRPNLTFSTLTVSNMSPEDSSIYLCSVSPLVGVETQYFGPGTRLLVL.